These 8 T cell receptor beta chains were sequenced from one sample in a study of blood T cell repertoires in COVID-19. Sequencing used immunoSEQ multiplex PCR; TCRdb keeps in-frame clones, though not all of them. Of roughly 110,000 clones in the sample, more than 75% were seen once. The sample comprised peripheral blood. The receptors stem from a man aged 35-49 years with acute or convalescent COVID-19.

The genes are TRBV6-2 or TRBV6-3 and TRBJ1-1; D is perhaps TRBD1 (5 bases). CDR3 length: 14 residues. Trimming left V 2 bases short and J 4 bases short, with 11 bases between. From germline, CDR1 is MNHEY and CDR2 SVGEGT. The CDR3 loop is CASSYNGAGTEAFF. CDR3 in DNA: TGTGCCAGCAGTTACAATGGGGCTGGCACTGAAGCTTTCTTT.

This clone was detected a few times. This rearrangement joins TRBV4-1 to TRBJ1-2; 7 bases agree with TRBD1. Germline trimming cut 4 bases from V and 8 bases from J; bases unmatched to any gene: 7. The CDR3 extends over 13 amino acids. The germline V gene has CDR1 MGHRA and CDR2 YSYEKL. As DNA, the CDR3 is TGCGCCAGCAGCCCCGGGACAGTCGACGGCTACACCTTC. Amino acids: CASSPGTVDGYTF.

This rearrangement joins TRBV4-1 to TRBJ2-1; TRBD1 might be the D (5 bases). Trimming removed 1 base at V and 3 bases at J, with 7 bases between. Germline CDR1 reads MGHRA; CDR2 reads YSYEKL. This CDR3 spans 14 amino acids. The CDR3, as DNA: TGCGCCAGCAGCCAAGTAGGGGACTACAATGAGCAGTTCTTC. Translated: CASSQVGDYNEQFF.

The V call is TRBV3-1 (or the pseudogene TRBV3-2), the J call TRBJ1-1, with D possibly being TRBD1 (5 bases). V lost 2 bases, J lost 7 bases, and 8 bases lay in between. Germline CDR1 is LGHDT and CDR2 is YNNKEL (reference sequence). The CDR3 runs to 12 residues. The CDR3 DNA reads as TGTGCCAGCAGCCAAAGGGGCCGTGAAGCTTTCTTT. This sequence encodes CASSQRGREAFF.

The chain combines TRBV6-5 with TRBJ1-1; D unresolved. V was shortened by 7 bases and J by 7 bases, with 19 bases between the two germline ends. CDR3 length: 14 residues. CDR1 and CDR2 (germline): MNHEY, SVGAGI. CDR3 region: CASNLDGYELEAFF. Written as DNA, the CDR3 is TGTGCCAGCAATCTAGACGGATATGAACTTGAAGCTTTCTTT.

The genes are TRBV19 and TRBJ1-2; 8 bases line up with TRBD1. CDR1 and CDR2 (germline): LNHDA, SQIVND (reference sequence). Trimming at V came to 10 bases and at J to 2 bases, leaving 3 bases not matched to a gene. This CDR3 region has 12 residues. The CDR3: CATRTGNYGYTF. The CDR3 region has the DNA TGTGCCACTCGGACAGGGAACTATGGCTACACCTTC.

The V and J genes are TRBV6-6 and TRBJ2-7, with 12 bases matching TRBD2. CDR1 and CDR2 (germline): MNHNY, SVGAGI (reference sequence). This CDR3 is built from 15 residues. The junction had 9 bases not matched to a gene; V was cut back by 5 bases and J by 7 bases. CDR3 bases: TGTGCCAGCAGTGACACGACTAGCGGGGGTGGAGAGCAGTACTTC. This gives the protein CASSDTTSGGGEQYF.

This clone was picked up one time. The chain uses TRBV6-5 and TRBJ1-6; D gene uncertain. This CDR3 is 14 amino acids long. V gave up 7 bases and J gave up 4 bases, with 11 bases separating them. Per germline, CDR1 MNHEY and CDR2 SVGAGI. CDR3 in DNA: TGTGCCAGCACCCGGGAGGCTTATAATTCACCCCTCCACTTT. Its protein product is CASTREAYNSPLHF.